One sample yielded the 17 T cell receptor beta chains listed below, sequenced in a study of T cells in localized non-small cell lung cancer. Only in-frame clones appear in the TCRdb table, and some are missing; sequencing was by immunoSEQ multiplex PCR. The profile covers more than 2,000 clones, with roughly 22% appearing a single time and 7% to 7.5% taken by the ten largest. Sequenced here: lung tumor tissue, sampled before any cancer treatment. The receptor source for this set is a woman between 35 and 75 years old with stage I lung adenocarcinoma.

The chain has TRBV11-3 and TRBJ2-2; TRBD1 aligns across 9 bases. The ends lost 5 bases at V and 7 bases at J; junction bases unmatched: 11. The CDR3 covers 16 residues. CDR1 is SGHNT and CDR2 is YENEEA in the germline V gene. In nucleotides, the CDR3 is TGTGCCAGCAGCCCGACCGGGACAGGGTATCGCGGGGAGCTGTTTTTT. Protein product: CASSPTGTGYRGELFF.

This chain connects TRBV18 to TRBJ2-7; D uncertain. Germline V gives CDR1 KGHSH, CDR2 LQKENI. V lost 0 bases and J 6 bases, leaving 9 bases between the germline ends. The CDR3 length is 13 residues. CDR3 bases: TGTGCCAGCTCACCACCGAGCCATTTCGAGCAGTACTTC. This gives the protein CASSPPSHFEQYF.

The V and J genes are TRBV18 and TRBJ1-1, with unresolved D. Germline V gene data show CDR1 as KGHSH and CDR2 as LQKENI. This CDR3 comprises 13 residues. V was pared by 2 bases and J by 1 base, with 5 bases between. The DNA for the CDR3 is TGTGCCAGCTCACCATCGCAGAACACTGAAGCTTTCTTT. Translation: CASSPSQNTEAFF.

J is TRBJ2-3 and V is TRBV6-8, with D possibly matching TRBD2 (6 bases). V lost 2 bases to trimming and J lost 4 bases, with 13 bases between them. Germline CDR1 and CDR2: MNHGY and SAAAGT. The CDR3 is made up of 15 amino acids. The CDR3, as DNA: TGTGCCAGCAGTTACGCGGCGGGAAGGTCAGATACGCAGTATTTT. Protein: CASSYAAGRSDTQYF.

This clone turned up a few times. The chain is built from TRBV11-3 and TRBJ1-4, with TRBD1 identical over 9 bases. The germline CDR1 and CDR2 sequences are SGHNT and YENEEA. V lost 4 bases to trimming and J lost 7 bases; unmatched junction nucleotides: 7. This CDR3 is 15 amino acids long. CDR3 amino acids: CASSYRGRGGEKLFF. The CDR3 DNA is TGTGCCAGCAGCTACAGGGGGCGAGGAGGTGAAAAACTGTTTTTT.

This clone turned up a few times. The chain recombines TRBV2 with TRBJ2-1; D gene uncertain. V gave up 3 bases and J gave up 3 bases, with 6 bases separating them. Germline V gives CDR1 SNHLY, CDR2 FYNNEI. The length of the CDR3 is 13 residues. CDR3 residues: CASSESSYNEQFF. The CDR3 DNA is TGTGCCAGCAGTGAGTCCAGCTACAATGAGCAGTTCTTC. Supplemented by reference TRBV2 and TRBJ2-1, the full variable domain reads EPEVTQTPSHQVTQMGQEVILRCVPISNHLYFYWYRQILGQKVEFLVSFYNNEISEKSEIFDDQFSVERPDGSNFTLKIRSTKLEDSAMYFCASSESSYNEQFFGPGTRLTVL.

This clone was counted a few times. This chain joins TRBV19 and TRBJ2-7; D may be TRBD1 (5 bases). The V gene's germline CDR1 is LNHDA and CDR2 SQIVND (reference sequence). V was trimmed by 8 bases and J by 6 bases, leaving 14 bases between them. CDR3 length: 12 residues. The CDR3 protein is CASSPRAGEQYF. CDR3 nucleotides: TGTGCCAGTTCCCCCAGGGCTGGCGAGCAGTACTTC.

V usage is TRBV14 and J usage is TRBJ2-4; perhaps D is TRBD1 or TRBD2 (5 bases each). V was clipped by 4 bases and J by 0 bases, with 13 bases between them. The CDR3 is 16 amino acids. Germline lookup yields CDR1 SGHDN and CDR2 FVKESK. The CDR3 is CASSLPGAVAKNIQYF. CDR3 in DNA: TGTGCCAGCAGCCTACCCGGGGCGGTAGCCAAAAACATTCAGTACTTC.

The rearrangement joins TRBV30 to TRBJ2-7, with D possibly called TRBD1 or TRBD2 (7 bases each). The ends were cut back, 3 bases at V and 5 bases at J, with 17 bases in the middle. Germline V gene lookup returns CDR1 GTSNPN and CDR2 SVGIG (reference sequence). This CDR3 region has 14 residues. The CDR3 region is CAWREQGREHEQYF. The CDR3 region has the DNA TGTGCCTGGAGGGAACAGGGGCGGGAGCACGAGCAGTACTTC. Supplemented by reference TRBV30 and TRBJ2-7, the full variable domain reads SQTIHQWPATLVQPVGSPLSLECTVEGTSNPNLYWYRQAAGRGLQLLFYSVGIGQISSEVPQNLSASRPQDRQFILSSKKLLLSDSGFYLCAWREQGREHEQYFGPGTRLTVT.

The V call is TRBV5-1, the J call TRBJ1-1, with D possibly TRBD1 on 6 matching bases. V was cut by 1 base and J by 4 bases, with 14 bases left in between. This CDR3 spans 15 amino acids. Germline lookup yields CDR1 SGHRS and CDR2 YFSETQ. The CDR3 coding sequence is TGCGCCAGCAGCTTGAAAGCTGGGGGCATCACTGAAGCTTTCTTT. It yields the protein CASSLKAGGITEAFF.

The chain couples TRBV11-3 to TRBJ1-6, with D unresolved. V shed 3 bases and J shed 7 bases, with 13 bases lying between them. The germline gives CDR1 SGHNT, CDR2 YENEEA. This CDR3 has 15 amino acids. CDR3 amino acids: CASSFRPDGNSPLHF. The DNA for the CDR3 is TGTGCCAGCAGCTTCCGGCCAGATGGCAATTCACCCCTCCACTTT.

This clone turned up a few times. The rearrangement joins TRBV11-3 to TRBJ1-2; a possible D gene is TRBD1 (6 bases). CDR1 is SGHNT, CDR2 YENEEA, per germline. Trimming left V 3 bases short and J 4 bases short, with 12 bases between. The CDR3 contains 14 residues. Here the CDR3 reads CASSLDSGPYGYTF. CDR3 nucleotide sequence: TGTGCCAGCAGCTTGGACAGCGGCCCCTATGGCTACACCTTC.

V usage is TRBV10-2 and J usage is TRBJ1-4; 7 positions match TRBD1. The junction had 10 bases not matched to a gene; V was cut back by 6 bases and J by 3 bases. This CDR3 is built from 16 residues. Germline V CDR1 and CDR2: WSHSY, SAAADI. CDR3 sequence reads: CASRGEGAGANEKLFF. The CDR3 DNA follows: TGCGCCAGCAGAGGCGAGGGGGCAGGGGCTAATGAAAAACTGTTTTTT.

This clone was seen more than once but under ten times. The chain couples TRBV11-3 to TRBJ2-7; no clear D. The V end was cut by 4 bases, the J end by 1 base, with 11 bases between. The CDR3 is 14 residues long. CDR1 and CDR2 (germline): SGHNT, YENEEA. The CDR3 region has the DNA TGTGCCAGCAGCTCCATCAGCGCTTCCTACGAGCAGTACTTC. It encodes CASSSISASYEQYF.

This clone was detected only a few times. CDR3 region: CASSLATGENTGELFF. The CDR3 DNA is TGTGCCAGCAGCTTGGCGACAGGGGAGAACACCGGGGAGCTGTTTTTT. The chain has TRBV11-3 and TRBJ2-2, with 8 bases lining up with TRBD1. The V gene end was trimmed by 3 bases and the J gene end by 1 base; junction bases not matched to a gene: 4. Germline loops: CDR1 SGHNT, CDR2 YENEEA. The CDR3 contains 16 residues.

This clone was recorded only once. The chain is built from TRBV29-1 and TRBJ1-2, with a weak D call TRBD1 (5 bases). Germline CDR1 reads SQVTM; CDR2 reads ANQGSEA. V was cut by 0 bases and J by 7 bases, with 9 bases left in between. This CDR3 has 12 residues. The CDR3 sequence: CSVEDGQGGYTF. In DNA, the CDR3 is TGCAGCGTTGAAGACGGGCAGGGTGGCTACACCTTC.

In this sample, this clone turned up a few times. The rearrangement uses TRBV11-3 and TRBJ2-2; 9 nucleotides line up with TRBD1. Germline CDR1 is SGHNT and CDR2 is YENEEA. J lost 8 bases, V lost 7 bases, and 14 bases had no gene match. The CDR3 has 16 amino acids. The CDR3 protein is CASTLVGTGFRGELFF. In DNA form, the CDR3 reads TGTGCCAGCACCCTAGTCGGGACAGGGTTTAGGGGGGAGCTGTTTTTT.